This TCR beta chain comes out of a study of low-dose radiotherapy and immunotherapy resistance in tumors. Whole-study context: With fractions of 0.5 Gy given every 2 weeks, Cohort 1 accumulated a total of 6.5 Gy. The regimen for patients comprised intravenous nivolumab 240 mg every two weeks plus intravenous ipilimumab 1 mg/kg every six weeks.

Alpha- and beta-chain coverage of first-strand cDNA came from TRAV- and TRBV-specific primers. The authors ran 15 to 20 PCR cycles to amplify TCRs with a constant-region primer and V-primer adapter. TCRdb passed the reads through MiXCR, listing each CDR3 protein once. The data contain around 100,000 distinct CDR3 sequences, 20% of them singletons. V shed 7 bases and J 4 bases; nucleotides not matched to a gene: 4. The CDR3 totals 14 residues. Germline lookup yields CDR1 SGHVS and CDR2 FNYEAQ. Time point denoted: after trial treatment. Treatment indicated: LDRT plus nivolumab, ipilimumab, low-dose cyclophosphamide and aspirin (RACIN trial). The study gave donors nivolumab, ipilimumab, aspirin, low-dose cyclophosphamide and low-dose radiotherapy.

Sequenced here: PBMCs, sampled after low-dose radiotherapy plus immunotherapy. The TCR originated in a female donor with ovarian cancer. V and J are TRBV7-6 and TRBJ2-3; 11 bases are shared with TRBD2. The CDR3 reads CASTLAGVSDTQYF. Here the CDR3 DNA reads TGTGCCAGCACACTAGCGGGAGTGTCAGATACGCAGTATTTT.